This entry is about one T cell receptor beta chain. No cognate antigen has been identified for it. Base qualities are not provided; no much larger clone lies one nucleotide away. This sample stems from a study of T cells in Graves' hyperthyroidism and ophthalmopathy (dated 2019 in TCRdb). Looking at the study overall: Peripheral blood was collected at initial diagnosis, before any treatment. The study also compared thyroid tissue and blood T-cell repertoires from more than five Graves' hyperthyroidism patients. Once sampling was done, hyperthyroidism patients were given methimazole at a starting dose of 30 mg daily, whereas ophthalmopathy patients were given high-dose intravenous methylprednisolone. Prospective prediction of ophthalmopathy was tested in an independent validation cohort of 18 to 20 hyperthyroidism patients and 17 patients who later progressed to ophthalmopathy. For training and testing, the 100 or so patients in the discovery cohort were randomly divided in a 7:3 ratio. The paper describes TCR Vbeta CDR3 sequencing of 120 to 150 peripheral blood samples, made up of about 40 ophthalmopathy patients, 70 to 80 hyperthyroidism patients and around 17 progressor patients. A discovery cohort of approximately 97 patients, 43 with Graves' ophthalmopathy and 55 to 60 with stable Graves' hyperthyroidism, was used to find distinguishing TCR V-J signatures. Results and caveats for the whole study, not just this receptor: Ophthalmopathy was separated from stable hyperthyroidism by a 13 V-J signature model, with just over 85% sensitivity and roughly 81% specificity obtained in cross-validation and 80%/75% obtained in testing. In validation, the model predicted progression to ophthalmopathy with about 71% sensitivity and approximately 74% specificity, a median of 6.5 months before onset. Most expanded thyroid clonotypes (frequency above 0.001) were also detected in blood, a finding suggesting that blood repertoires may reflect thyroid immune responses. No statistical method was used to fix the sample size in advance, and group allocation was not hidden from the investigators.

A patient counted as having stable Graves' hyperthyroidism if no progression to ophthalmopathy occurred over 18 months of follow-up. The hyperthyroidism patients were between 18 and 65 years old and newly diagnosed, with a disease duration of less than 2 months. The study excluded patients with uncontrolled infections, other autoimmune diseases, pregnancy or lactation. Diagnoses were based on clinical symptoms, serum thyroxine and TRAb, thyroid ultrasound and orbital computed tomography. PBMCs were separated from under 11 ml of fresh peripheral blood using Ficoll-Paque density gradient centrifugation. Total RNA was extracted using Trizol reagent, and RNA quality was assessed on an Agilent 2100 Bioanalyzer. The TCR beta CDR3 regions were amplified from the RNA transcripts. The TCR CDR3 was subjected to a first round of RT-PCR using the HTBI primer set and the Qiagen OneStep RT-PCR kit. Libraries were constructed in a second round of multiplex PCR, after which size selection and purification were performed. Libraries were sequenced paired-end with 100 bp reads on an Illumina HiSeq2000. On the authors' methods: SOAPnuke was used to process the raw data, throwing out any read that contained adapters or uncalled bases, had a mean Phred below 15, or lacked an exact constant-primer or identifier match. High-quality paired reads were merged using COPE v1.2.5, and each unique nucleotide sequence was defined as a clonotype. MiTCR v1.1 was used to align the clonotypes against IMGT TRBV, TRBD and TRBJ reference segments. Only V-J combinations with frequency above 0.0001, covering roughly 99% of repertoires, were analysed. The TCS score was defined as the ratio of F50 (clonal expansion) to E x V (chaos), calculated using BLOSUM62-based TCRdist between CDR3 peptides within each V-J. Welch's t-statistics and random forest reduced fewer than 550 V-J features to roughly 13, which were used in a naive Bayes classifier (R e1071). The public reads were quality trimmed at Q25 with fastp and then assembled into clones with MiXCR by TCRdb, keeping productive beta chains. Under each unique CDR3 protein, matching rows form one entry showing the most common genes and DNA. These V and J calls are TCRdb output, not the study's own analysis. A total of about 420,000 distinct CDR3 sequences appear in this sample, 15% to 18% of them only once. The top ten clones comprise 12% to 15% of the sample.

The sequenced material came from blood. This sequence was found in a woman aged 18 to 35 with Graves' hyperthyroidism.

The CDR3 is CASSFSGGESYGANVLTF. The DNA sequence reads TGTGCCAGCAGTTTTAGCGGGGGGGAATCCTATGGGGCCAACGTCCTGACTTTC. Recombination connected TRBV27 to TRBJ2-6; 11 junctional bases match TRBD2. CDR3 length: 18 amino acids, cysteine to phenylalanine. CDR3 DNA is the only sequence kept; it has 54 bases, read in frame from the first base. CDR1 MNHEY and CDR2 SMNVEV are derived from the germline V gene (reference sequence). Here V drops 3 bases and J drops 3 bases, and the junction holds 7 bases not matched to any gene.